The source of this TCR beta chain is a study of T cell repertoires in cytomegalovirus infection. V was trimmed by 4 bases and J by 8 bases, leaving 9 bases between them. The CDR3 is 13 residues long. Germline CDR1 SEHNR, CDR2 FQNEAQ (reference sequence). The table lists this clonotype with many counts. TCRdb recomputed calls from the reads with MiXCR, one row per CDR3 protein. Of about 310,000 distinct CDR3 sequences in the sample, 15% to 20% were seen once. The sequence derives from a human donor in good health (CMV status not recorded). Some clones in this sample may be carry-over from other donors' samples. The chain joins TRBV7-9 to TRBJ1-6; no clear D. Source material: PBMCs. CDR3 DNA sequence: TGTGCCAGCAGCTCCCTAACTGATTCACCCCTCCACTTT. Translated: CASSSLTDSPLHF.